The rows below give T cell receptor beta chains drawn from one sample of a study of cytomegalovirus exposure and HLA in healthy donors. This table comes from immunoSEQ multiplex PCR, and its TCRdb copy is limited to in-frame clones, with some not included. This table holds around 140,000 clones, about two thirds found once. The material sequenced was PBMCs. The source is an older woman in good health and CMV-seropositive. Both conserved end residues are trimmed from each CDR3.

v_call | cdr3_aa
TRBV19 | ASRAQGERGEAF
TRBV10-3 | ATVGRDTEAF
TRBV2 | ASGLARGNEQY
TRBV11-3 | ASSPDSTTGELF
TRBV28 | ASRLPMNTEAF
TRBV28 | ASSFRDRGAGELF
TRBV28 | ASSLTSGVSYEQY
TRBV5-4 | ASSPTTSLSYEQY
TRBV28 | ASSLIGSAYEQY
TRBV28 | ASSLSLAGGYNEQF
TRBV18 | ASSPQGRTEAF